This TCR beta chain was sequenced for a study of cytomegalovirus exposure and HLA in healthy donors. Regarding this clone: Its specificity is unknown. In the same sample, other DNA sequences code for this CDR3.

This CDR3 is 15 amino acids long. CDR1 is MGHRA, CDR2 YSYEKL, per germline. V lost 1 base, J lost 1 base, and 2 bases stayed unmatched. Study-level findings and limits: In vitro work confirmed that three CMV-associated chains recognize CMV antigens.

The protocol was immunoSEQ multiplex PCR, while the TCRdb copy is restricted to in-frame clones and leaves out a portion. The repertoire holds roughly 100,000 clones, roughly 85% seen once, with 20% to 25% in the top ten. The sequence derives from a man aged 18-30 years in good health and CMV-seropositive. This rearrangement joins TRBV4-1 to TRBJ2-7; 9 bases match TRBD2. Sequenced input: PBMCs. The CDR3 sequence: CASSQGTSVSYEQYF. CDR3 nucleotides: TGCGCCAGCAGCCAAGGGACTAGCGTATCCTACGAGCAGTACTTC.